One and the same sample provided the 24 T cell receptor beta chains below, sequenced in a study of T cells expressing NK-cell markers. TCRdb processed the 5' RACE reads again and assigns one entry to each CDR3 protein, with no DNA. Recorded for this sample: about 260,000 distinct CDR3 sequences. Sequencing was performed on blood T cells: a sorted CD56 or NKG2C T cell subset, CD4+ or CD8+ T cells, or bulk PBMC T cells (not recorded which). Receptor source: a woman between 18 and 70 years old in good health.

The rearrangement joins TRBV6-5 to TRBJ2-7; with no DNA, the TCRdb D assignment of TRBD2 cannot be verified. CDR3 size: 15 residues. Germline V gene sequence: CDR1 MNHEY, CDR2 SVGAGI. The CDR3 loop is CASSYTGLASYEQYF.

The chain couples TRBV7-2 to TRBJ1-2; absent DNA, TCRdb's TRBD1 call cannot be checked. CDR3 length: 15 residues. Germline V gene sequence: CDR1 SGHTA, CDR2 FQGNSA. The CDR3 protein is CASSLGDRLNYGYTF.

CDR3 amino acids: CASSFPLADSYNEQFF. The chain recombines TRBV7-6 with TRBJ2-1; TCRdb gives TRBD2 as the D gene, but with no DNA this cannot be confirmed. CDR1 and CDR2 from the germline V gene are SGHVS and FNYEAQ. CDR3 length equals 16 residues.

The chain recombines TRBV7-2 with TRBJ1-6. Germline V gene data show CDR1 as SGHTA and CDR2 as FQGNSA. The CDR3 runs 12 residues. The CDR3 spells CASSFMNSPLHF.

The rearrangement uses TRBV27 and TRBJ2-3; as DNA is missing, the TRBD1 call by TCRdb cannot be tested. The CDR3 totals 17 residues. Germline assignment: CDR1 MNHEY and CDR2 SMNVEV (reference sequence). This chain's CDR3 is CASSLSSWGRRTDTQYF.

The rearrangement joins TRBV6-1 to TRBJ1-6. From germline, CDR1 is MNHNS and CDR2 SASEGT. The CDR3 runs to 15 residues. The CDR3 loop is CASRDRSSYNSPLHF.

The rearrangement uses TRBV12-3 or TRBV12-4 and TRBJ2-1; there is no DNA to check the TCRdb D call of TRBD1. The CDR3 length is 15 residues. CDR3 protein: CASTSKGGGYNEQFF.

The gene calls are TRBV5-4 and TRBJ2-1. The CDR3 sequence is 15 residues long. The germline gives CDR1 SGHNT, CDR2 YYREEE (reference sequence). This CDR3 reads CASAAQSGSYNEQFF.

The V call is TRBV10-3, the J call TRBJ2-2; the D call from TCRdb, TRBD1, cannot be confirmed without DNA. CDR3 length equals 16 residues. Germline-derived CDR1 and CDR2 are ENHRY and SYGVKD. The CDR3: CAISSSSGTNTGELFF.

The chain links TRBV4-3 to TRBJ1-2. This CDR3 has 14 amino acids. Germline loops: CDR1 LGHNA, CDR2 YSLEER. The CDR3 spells CASSQERRLGGYTF.

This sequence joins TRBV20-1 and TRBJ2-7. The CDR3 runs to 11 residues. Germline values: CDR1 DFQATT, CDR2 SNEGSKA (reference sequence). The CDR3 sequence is CSASWGYEQYF.

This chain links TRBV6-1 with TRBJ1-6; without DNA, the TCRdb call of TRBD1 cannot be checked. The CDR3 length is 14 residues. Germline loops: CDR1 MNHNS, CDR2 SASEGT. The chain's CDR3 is CASSRDRGHSPLHF.

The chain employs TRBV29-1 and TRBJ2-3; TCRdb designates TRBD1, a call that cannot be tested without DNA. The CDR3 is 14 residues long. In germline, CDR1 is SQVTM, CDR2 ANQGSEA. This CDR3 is CSVHPRVATDTQYF.

The CDR3 here is CASSLGGLFRNTDTQYF. The chain recombines TRBV7-6 with TRBJ2-3; TCRdb's D call, TRBD2, is unchecked because there is no DNA. The CDR3 runs 17 residues. The germline V gene encodes CDR1 SGHVS and CDR2 FNYEAQ.

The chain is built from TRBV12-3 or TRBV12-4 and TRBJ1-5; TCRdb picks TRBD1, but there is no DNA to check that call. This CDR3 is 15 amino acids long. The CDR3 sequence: CASRWDGASNQPQHF.

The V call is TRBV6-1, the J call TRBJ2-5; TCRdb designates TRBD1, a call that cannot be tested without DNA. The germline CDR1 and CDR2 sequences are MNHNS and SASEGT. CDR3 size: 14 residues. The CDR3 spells CASRKGQARETQYF.

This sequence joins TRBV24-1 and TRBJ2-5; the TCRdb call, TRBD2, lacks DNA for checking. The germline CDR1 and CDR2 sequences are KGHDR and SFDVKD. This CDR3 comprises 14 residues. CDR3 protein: CATSDPTVLETQYF.

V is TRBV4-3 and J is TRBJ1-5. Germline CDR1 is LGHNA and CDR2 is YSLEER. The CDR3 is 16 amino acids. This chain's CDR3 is CASSQDTKGGGQPQHF.

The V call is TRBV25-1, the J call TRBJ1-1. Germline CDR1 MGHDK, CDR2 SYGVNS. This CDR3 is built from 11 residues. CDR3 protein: CASLGHTEAFF. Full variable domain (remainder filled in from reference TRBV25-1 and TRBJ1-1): EADIYQTPRYLVIGTGKKITLECSQTMGHDKMYWYQQDPGMELHLIHYSYGVNSTEKGDLSSESTVSRIRTEHFPLTLESARPSHTSQYLCASLGHTEAFFGQGTRLTVV.

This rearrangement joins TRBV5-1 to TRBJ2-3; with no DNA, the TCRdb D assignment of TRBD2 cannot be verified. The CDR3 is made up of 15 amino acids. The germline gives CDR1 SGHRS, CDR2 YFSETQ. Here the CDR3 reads CASSSLEGSPDTQYF.

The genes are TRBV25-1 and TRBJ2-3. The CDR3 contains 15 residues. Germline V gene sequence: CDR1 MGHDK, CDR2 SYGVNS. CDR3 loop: CASSDPKNPTDTQYF.

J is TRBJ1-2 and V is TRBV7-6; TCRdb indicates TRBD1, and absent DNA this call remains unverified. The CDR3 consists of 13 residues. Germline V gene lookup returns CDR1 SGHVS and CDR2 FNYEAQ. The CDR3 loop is CASSFSRTAGYTF.

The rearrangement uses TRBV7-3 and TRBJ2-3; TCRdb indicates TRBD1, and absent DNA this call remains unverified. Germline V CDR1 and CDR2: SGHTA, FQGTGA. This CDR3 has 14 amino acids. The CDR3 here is CASSPGHNTDTQYF.

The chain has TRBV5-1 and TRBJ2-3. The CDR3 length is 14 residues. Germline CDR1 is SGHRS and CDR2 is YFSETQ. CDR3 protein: CASSASGRTDTQYF.